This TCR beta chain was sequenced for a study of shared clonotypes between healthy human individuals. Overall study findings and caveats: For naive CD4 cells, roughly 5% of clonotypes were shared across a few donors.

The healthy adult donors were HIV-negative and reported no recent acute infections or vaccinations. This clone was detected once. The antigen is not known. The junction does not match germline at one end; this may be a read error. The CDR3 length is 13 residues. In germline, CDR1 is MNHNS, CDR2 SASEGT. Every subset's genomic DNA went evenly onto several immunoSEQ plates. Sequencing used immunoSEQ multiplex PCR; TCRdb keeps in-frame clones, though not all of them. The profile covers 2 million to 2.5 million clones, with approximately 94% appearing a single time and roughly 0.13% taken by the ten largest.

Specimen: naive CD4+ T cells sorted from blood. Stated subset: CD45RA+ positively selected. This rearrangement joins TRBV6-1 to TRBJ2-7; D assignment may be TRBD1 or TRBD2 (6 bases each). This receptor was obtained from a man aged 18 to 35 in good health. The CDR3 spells CASREGGMAKQYF. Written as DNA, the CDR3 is TGTGCCAGCAGGGAAGGGGGGATGGCGAAGCAGTACTTC.